This T cell receptor beta chain was documented in a study of patients and donors after allogeneic stem cell transplantation. This clonotype was seen many times. TCRdb fed the RT-PCR reads into MiXCR, producing one record per CDR3 protein. In the table there are about 960,000 distinct CDR3 sequences, roughly 18% of which are singletons. The source is a human donor who was either an allogeneic HSCT recipient or a stem cell or donor lymphocyte infusion donor (not recorded which). It is not recorded whose cells these are; they may come from a transplant donor. The source material was blood, either unsorted or a sorted T cell fraction (not recorded which).

The chain's CDR3 is CASRGTATYEQYF. The CDR3 DNA reads as TGTGCCAGCAGAGGGACAGCAACCTACGAGCAGTACTTC. The chain uses TRBV6-2 or TRBV6-3 and TRBJ2-7; TRBD1 matches 7 bases. CDR1 and CDR2 from the germline V gene are MNHEY and SVGEGT. The CDR3 is made up of 13 amino acids. V lost 6 bases and J lost 2; bases outside the gene matches: 4.